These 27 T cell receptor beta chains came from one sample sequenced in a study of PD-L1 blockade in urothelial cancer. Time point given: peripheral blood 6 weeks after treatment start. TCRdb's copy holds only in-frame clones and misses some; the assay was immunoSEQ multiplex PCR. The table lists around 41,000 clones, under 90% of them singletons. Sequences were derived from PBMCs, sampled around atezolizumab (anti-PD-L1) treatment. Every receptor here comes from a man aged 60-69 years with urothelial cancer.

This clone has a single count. The DNA of the CDR3 is TGTGCCAGCAGTTCCCCCGAGGGGGGGGCCTACGAGCAGTACTTC. This codes for CASSSPEGGAYEQYF. The gene calls are TRBV28 and TRBJ2-7; weak D call: TRBD2 (7 bases). The V gene lost 4 bases and the J gene lost 2 bases, with 15 bases spanning the gap. Germline CDR1 MDHEN, CDR2 SYDVKM. The CDR3 consists of 15 residues.

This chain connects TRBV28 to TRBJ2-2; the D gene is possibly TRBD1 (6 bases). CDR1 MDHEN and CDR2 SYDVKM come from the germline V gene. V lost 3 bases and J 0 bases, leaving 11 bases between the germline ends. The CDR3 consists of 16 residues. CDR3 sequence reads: CASSFETGSNTGELFF. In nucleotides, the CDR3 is TGTGCCAGCAGTTTCGAGACAGGATCGAACACCGGGGAGCTGTTTTTT.

The CDR3 region has the DNA TGTGCCAGCAGGGACAGTGGGAGAGAGACCCAGTACTTC. Translating it yields CASRDSGRETQYF. The rearrangement joins TRBV6-1 to TRBJ2-5, with D perhaps matching TRBD1 (6 bases). Germline assignment: CDR1 MNHNS and CDR2 SASEGT. Trimming removed 6 bases from V and 4 bases from J, with 12 bases in between. The CDR3 covers 13 residues.

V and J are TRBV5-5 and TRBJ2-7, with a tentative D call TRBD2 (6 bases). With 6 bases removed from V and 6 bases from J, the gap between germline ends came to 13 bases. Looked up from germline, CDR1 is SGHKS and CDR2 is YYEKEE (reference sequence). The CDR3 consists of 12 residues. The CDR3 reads CASNGGAGEQYF. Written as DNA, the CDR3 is TGTGCCAGCAACGGGGGTGCGGGCGAGCAGTACTTC. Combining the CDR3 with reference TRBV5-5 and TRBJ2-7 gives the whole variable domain DAGVTQSPTHLIKTRGQQVTLRCSPISGHKSVSWYQQVLGQGPQFIFQYYEKEERGRGNFPDRFSARQFPNYSSELNVNALLLGDSALYLCASNGGAGEQYFGPGTRLTVT.

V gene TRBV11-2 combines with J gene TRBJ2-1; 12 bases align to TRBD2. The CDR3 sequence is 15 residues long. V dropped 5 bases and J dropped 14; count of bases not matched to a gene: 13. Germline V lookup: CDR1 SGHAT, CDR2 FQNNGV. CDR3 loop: CASSADPSGGVQEFF. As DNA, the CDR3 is TGTGCCAGCAGCGCAGACCCTAGCGGGGGGGTACAAGAGTTCTTC. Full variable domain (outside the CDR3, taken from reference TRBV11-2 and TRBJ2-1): EAGVAQSPRYKIIEKRQSVAFWCNPISGHATLYWYQQILGQGPKLLIQFQNNGVVDDSQLPKDRFSAERLKGVDSTLKIQPAKLEDSAVYLCASSADPSGGVQEFFGPGTRLTVL.

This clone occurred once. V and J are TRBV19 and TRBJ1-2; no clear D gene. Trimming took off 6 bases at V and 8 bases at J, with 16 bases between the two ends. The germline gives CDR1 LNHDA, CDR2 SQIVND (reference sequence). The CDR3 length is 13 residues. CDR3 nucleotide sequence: TGTGCCAGTAGGGGTCCGCCGAGGCACGGCTACACCTTC. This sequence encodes CASRGPPRHGYTF.

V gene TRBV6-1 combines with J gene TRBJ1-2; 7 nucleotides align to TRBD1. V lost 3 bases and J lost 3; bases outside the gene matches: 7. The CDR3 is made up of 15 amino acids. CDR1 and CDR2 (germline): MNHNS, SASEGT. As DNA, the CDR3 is TGTGCCAGCAGTGAGGATACAGGGGATGACTATGGCTACACCTTC. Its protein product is CASSEDTGDDYGYTF.

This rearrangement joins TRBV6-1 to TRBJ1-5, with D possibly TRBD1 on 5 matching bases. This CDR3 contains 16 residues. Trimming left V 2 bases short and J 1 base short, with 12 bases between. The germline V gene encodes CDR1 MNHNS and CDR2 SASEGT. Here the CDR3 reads CASSERGGLSNQPQHF. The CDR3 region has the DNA TGTGCCAGCAGTGAACGTGGGGGACTAAGCAATCAGCCCCAGCATTTT.

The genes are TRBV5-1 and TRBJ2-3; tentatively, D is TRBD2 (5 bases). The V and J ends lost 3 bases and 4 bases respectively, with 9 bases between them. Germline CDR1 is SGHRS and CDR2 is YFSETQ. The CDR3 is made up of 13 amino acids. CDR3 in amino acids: CASSSEVSDTQYF. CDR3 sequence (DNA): TGCGCCAGCAGCTCGGAGGTTTCAGATACGCAGTATTTT.

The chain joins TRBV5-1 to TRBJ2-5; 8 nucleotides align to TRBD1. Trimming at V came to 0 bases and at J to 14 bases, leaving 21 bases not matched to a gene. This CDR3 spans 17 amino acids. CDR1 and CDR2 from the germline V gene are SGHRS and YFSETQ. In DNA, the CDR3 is TGCGCCAGCAGCTTGGCCTATTCGTGGGACAGGCGCCCCGTAGGTTACTTC. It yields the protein CASSLAYSWDRRPVGYF. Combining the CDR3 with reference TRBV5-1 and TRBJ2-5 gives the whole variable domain KAGVTQTPRYLIKTRGQQVTLSCSPISGHRSVSWYQQTPGQGLQFLFEYFSETQRNKGNFPGRFSGRQFSNSRSEMNVSTLELGDSALYLCASSLAYSWDRRPVGYFGPGTRLLVL.

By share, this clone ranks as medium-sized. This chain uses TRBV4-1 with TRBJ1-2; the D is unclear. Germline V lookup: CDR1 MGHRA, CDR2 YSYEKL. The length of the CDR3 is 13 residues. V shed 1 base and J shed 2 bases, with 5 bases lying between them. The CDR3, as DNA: TGCGCCAGCAGCCAAGCAGGAAACTATGGCTACACCTTC. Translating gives CASSQAGNYGYTF.

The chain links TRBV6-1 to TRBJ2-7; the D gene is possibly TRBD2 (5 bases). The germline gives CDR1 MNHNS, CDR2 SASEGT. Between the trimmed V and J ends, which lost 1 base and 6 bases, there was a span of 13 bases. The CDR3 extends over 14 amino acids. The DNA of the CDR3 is TGTGCCAGCAGTGAAGGGAGCCGACGGGGCGAGCAGTACTTC. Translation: CASSEGSRRGEQYF.

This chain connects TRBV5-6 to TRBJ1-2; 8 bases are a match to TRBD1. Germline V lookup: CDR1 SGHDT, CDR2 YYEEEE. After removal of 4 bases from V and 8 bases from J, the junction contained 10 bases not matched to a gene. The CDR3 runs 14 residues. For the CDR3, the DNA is TGTGCCAGCAGCGTCTCGGACAGGGTACTGGGCTACACCTTC. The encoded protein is CASSVSDRVLGYTF.

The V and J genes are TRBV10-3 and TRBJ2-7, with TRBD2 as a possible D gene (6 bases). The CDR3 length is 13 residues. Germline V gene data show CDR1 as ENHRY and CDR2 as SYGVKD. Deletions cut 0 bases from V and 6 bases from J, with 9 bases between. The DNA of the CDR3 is TGTGCCATCAGTGAGTCACGGGACTCCGAGCAGTACTTC. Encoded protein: CAISESRDSEQYF.

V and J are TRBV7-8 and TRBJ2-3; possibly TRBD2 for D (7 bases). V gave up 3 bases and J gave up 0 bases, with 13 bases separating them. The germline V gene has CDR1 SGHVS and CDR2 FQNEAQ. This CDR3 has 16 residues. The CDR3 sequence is CASSFEGGRSTDTQYF. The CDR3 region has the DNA TGTGCCAGCAGCTTTGAGGGGGGGAGAAGCACAGATACGCAGTATTTT. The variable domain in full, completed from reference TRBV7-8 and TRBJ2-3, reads GAGVSQSPRYKVAKRGQDVALRCDPISGHVSLFWYQQALGQGPEFLTYFQNEAQLDKSGLPSDRFFAERPEGSVSTLKIQRTQQEDSAVYLCASSFEGGRSTDTQYFGPGTRLTVL.

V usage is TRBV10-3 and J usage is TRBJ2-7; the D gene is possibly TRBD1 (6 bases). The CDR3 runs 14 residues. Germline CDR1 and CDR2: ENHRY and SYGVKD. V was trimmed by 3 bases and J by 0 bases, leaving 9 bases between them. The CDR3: CAISDTGHSYEQYF. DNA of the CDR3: TGTGCCATCAGTGATACGGGACACTCCTACGAGCAGTACTTC.

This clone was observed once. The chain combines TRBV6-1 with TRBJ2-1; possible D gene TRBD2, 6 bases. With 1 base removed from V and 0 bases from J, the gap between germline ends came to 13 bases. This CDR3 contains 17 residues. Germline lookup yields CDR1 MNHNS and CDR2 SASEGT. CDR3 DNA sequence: TGTGCCAGCAGTGAAGAAGTCGGGGGTCCCTCCTACAATGAGCAGTTCTTC. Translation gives CASSEEVGGPSYNEQFF.

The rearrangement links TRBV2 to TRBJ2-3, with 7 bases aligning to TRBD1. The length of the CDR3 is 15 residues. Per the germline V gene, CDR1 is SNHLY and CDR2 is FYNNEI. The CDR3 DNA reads TGTGTCGATCAGAAGACAGGGTCTTCAACAGATACGCAGTATTTT. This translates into CVDQKTGSSTDTQYF. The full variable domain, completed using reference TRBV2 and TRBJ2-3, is EPEVTQTPSHQVTQMGQEVILRCVPISNHLYFYWYRQILGQKVEFLVSFYNNEISEKSEIFDDQFSVERPDGSNFTLKIRSTKLEDSAMYFCVDQKTGSSTDTQYFGPGTRLTVL.

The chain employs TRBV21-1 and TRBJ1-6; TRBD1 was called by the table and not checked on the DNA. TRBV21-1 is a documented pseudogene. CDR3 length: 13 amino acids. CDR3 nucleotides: TGTGCCAGCAGCAAAGCCCCCAGCGACAGGTTCCACTTT. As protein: CASSKAPSDRFHF.

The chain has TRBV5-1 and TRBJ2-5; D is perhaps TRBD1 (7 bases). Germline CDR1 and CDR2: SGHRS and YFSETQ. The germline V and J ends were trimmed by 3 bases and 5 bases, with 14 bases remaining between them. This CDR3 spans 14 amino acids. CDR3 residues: CASSSPSGGETQYF. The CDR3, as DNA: TGCGCCAGCAGCTCGCCCTCAGGGGGGGAGACCCAGTACTTC.

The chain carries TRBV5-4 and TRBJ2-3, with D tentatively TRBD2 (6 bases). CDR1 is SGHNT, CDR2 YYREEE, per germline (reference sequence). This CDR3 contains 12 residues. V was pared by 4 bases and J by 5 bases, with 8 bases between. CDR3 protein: CASSPTRDTQYF. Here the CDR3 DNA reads TGTGCCAGCAGCCCGACTAGAGATACGCAGTATTTT.

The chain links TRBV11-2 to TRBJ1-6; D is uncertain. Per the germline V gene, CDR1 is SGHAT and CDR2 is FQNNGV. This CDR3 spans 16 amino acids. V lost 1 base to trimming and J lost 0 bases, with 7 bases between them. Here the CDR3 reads CASSLGSSSYNSPLHF. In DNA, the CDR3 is TGTGCCAGCAGCTTAGGATCGAGCTCCTATAATTCACCCCTCCACTTT. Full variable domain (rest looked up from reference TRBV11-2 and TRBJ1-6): EAGVAQSPRYKIIEKRQSVAFWCNPISGHATLYWYQQILGQGPKLLIQFQNNGVVDDSQLPKDRFSAERLKGVDSTLKIQPAKLEDSAVYLCASSLGSSSYNSPLHFGNGTRLTVT.

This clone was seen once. In nucleotides, the CDR3 is TGTGCCAGCAGCCGACCTGACAGGCTGAACACTGAAGCTTTCTTT. It specifies CASSRPDRLNTEAFF. The genes are TRBV5-6 and TRBJ1-1; a possible D gene is TRBD1 (6 bases). Per the germline V gene, CDR1 is SGHDT and CDR2 is YYEEEE. The V gene lost 4 bases and the J gene lost 0 bases, with 13 bases spanning the gap. The CDR3 has 15 residues.

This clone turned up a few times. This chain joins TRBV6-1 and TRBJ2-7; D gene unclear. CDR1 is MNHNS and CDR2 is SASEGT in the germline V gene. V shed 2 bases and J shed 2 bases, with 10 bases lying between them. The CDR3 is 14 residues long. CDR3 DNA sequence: TGTGCCAGCAGTGAACTTGGGCAGGCCTACGAGCAGTACTTC. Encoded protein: CASSELGQAYEQYF.

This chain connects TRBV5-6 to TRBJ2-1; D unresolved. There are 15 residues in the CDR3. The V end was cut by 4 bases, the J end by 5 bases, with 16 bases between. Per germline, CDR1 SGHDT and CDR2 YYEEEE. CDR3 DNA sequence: TGTGCCAGCAGCCCTCGACTGCGCATCCACAATGAGCAGTTCTTC. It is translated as CASSPRLRIHNEQFF.

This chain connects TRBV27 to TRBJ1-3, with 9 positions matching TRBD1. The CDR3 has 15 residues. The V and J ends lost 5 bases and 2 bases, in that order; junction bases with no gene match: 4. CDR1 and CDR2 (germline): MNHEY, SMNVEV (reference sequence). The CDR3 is CASSKTGGPGNTIYF. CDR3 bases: TGTGCCAGCAGTAAAACAGGGGGCCCTGGAAACACCATATATTTT.

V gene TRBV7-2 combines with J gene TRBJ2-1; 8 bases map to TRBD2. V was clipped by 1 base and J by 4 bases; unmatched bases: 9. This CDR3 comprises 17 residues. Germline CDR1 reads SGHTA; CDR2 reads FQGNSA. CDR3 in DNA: TGTGCCAGCAGCTTAGGGCGGGGCGGGGGGCCGTACAATGAGCAGTTCTTC. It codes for CASSLGRGGGPYNEQFF.